A single sample is the source of the 3 T cell receptor beta chains below, sequenced in a study of CXCR3-negative and CXCR3-positive naive CD8 T cells. UMI-tagged TRB cDNA libraries were built via 5' RACE. TCRdb re-called the 5' RACE reads and catalogs CDR3 proteins one per entry, DNA excluded. The table counts some 41,000 distinct CDR3 sequences; around 10% lies in the top ten. The sample was memory CD8+ T cells from blood. The receptors derive from a human donor in good health. Some clones in this sample may be carry-over from other donors' samples.

The chain recombines TRBV6-2 or TRBV6-3 with TRBJ2-7; TCRdb reports TRBD1, a call that lacks DNA to check it against. The CDR3 is made up of 14 amino acids. Looked up from germline, CDR1 is MNHEY and CDR2 is SVGEGT. CDR3 sequence: CASSGPGRLYEQYF.

This sequence joins TRBV29-1 and TRBJ2-3; the D call of TRBD2 rests on TCRdb alone, since no DNA is present to check it. The CDR3 runs 13 residues. Per germline, CDR1 SQVTM and CDR2 ANQGSEA. The CDR3 protein is CSVDVRALDTQYF.

This chain joins TRBV29-1 and TRBJ1-2; TCRdb lists TRBD1, though no DNA is available to test this call. Germline values: CDR1 SQVTM, CDR2 ANQGSEA. This CDR3 spans 12 amino acids. This chain's CDR3 is CSGLGGAYGYTF.